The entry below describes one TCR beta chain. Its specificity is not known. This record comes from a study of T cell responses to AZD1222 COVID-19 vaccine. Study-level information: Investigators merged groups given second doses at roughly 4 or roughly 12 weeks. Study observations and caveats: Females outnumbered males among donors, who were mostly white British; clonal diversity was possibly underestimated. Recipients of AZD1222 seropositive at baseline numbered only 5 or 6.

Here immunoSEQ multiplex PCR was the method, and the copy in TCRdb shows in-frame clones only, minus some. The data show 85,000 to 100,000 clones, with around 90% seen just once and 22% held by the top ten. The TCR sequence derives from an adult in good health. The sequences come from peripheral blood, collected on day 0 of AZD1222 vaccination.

CDR3 DNA: TGTGCCAGCAGCCCAGTTGGGGTAGGCGCCGGGGAGCTGTTTTTT. This translates into CASSPVGVGAGELFF. The chain couples TRBV7-3 to TRBJ2-2; D is undetermined. The V end was cut by 5 bases, the J end by 6 bases, with 16 bases between. The germline V gene has CDR1 SGHTA and CDR2 FQGTGA. CDR3 length equals 15 residues.